A selection of T cell receptor beta chains follows, all from one sample in a study of blood T cells in healthy people across ages. TCRdb re-analysed the 5' RACE reads in MiXCR, keeping a single row per CDR3 protein. The repertoire has some 900,000 distinct CDR3 sequences, 40% to 60% of them found once; the top ten carry around an eighth. Sequencing used blood. The source of these receptors is a man between 25 and 39 years old in good health. Each CDR3 is given with its conserved first and last residue. A D gene is named only where the DNA matches it firmly. Expanded clones get a size class; other rows say once, few or many, or leave the size out.

V	size	D	J	DNA	CDR3
TRBV12-3/TRBV12-4	.	TRBD2	TRBJ2-1	TGTGCCAGCAGTTTAGCCCTTAGCGGGGGATACAATGAGCAGTTCTTC	CASSLALSGGYNEQFF
TRBV14	many	.	TRBJ2-3	TGTGCCAGCAGCCAAGAAAGGCGGGTTGGAGATACGCAGTATTTT	CASSQERRVGDTQYF
TRBV20-1	few	TRBD1	TRBJ2-1	TGCAGTGCAGGGGCAGGGGGTATCAATGAGCAGTTCTTC	CSAGAGGINEQFF
TRBV27	.	.	TRBJ2-7	TGTGCCAGCAGTTGGGCCACCGGTACGACGGACGAGCAGTACTTC	CASSWATGTTDEQYF
TRBV30	.	TRBD1	TRBJ1-1	TGTGCCTGGAGCTCGAGACAGGGGGCGGTTTCTAACACTGAAGCTTTCTTT	CAWSSRQGAVSNTEAFF
TRBV28	few	.	TRBJ2-4	TGTGCCAGCAGGTTGACAGAAAAAAACATTCAGTACTTC	CASRLTEKNIQYF
TRBV27	few	.	TRBJ2-7	TGTGCCAGCAGTTTATATTCCACGCTAAGCTCCTACGAGCAGTACTTC	CASSLYSTLSSYEQYF
TRBV20-1	.	TRBD1	TRBJ1-2	TGCAGTGCTGGGGACAGATACTATGGCTACACCTTC	CSAGDRYYGYTF
TRBV2	once	TRBD2	TRBJ2-7	TGTGCCAGCAGTGAGGGGGGACTAGCGGGTAGGAAATGGTACTTC	CASSEGGLAGRKWYF
TRBV20-1	.	.	TRBJ2-7	TGCAGTGCCACCAGGGCGGTCTACGAGCAGTACTTC	CSATRAVYEQYF
TRBV6-2/TRBV6-3	.	TRBD2	TRBJ2-5	TGTGCCAGCAGATCCTACCTTAGCGGGGGGTCCCAAGAGACCCAGTACTTC	CASRSYLSGGSQETQYF
TRBV6-2/TRBV6-3	.	TRBD2	TRBJ2-4	TGTGCCAGCCTTAGCGGGGGAAAAAGCAAAAACATTCAGTACTTC	CASLSGGKSKNIQYF
TRBV29-1	.	.	TRBJ2-7	TGCAGCGTTGAAGACCCCAGGGGAGGTTACGAGCAGTACTTC	CSVEDPRGGYEQYF
TRBV6-2/TRBV6-3	.	.	TRBJ1-2	TGTGCCAGCAGTACAACGCACCGGGAAATGGGCTACACCTTC	CASSTTHREMGYTF
TRBV6-5	.	TRBD2	TRBJ2-3	TGTGCCAGCAGTTACCAGACTAGCTCTCCCGATACGCAGTATTTT	CASSYQTSSPDTQYF
TRBV9	.	.	TRBJ2-5	TGTGCCAGCAGCGGACAGGAGTCCCAAGAGACCCAGTACTTC	CASSGQESQETQYF
TRBV21-1	.	.	TRBJ2-1	TGTGCCAGCAGCAAAGAGGCAAGCGGGGGGGCAAATGAGCAGTTCTTC	CASSKEASGGANEQFF